This TCR beta chain was recorded in a study of T cells after yellow fever vaccination. Overall study findings and caveats: Clones that expanded after primary vaccination mostly reappeared after the booster (96% CD4, around 87% CD8). It was a small share of clonotypes that appeared in both CD4 and CD8 compartments. Bulk-population clonotypes that are abundant could appear as contaminants in FACS-sorted repertoires.

Trimming pared 2 bases from V and 0 bases from J, leaving 15 bases between. The CDR3 extends over 17 amino acids. The germline CDR1 and CDR2 sequences are SGHTA and FQGNSA. Worth noting for this clonotype: The antigen is undetermined.

TCR cDNA, made by 5'RACE template switching, carried an added universal primer site and UMIs. TCRdb reprocessed the 5' RACE reads via MiXCR and lists one record per CDR3 protein. The sample records about 580,000 distinct CDR3 sequences, roughly 17% being singletons. This chain connects TRBV7-2 to TRBJ2-3; possibly TRBD1 or TRBD2 for D (5 bases each). The receptor comes from a man aged 18 to 30 who received the YFV17D yellow fever vaccine. Sample: PBMCs, taken more than 4 days after the first yellow fever vaccination. For the CDR3, the DNA is TGTGCCAGCAGCTTAAACGCGAGGGGTACTAGCACAGATACGCAGTATTTT. This gives the protein CASSLNARGTSTDTQYF.